These 12 T cell receptor beta chains were all obtained from the same sample, sequenced in a study of shared clonotypes between healthy human individuals. Assay: immunoSEQ multiplex PCR; the TCRdb copy retains only in-frame clones and omits some. The profile shows fewer than 1.4 million clones, 70% to 80% of them singletons. Sequenced material: memory CD4+ T cells from PBMCs. The sample's subset: CD45RA-negative fraction. Receptor source: a man between 18 and 35 years old in good health. Some clones in this sample may be carry-over from other donors' samples.

The rearrangement uses TRBV7-3 and TRBJ2-2; 10 bases are a match to TRBD2. Trimming took 1 base from V and 6 from J; bases not matched to a gene: 5. Germline CDR1 SGHTA, CDR2 FQGTGA. This CDR3 spans 16 amino acids. The DNA of the CDR3 is TGTGCCAGCAGCTTAAGGGCTAGCGGGAGTCCCGGGGAGCTGTTTTTT. Protein product: CASSLRASGSPGELFF.

The rearrangement joins TRBV7-9 to TRBJ2-3; 10 positions match TRBD2. This CDR3 comprises 16 residues. Germline V gives CDR1 SEHNR, CDR2 FQNEAQ (reference sequence). V lost 1 base to trimming and J lost 6 bases; unmatched junction nucleotides: 7. The CDR3 bases are TGTGCCAGCAGCTTAGGCCTAGCGGGAGCACCCGATACGCAGTATTTT. Protein: CASSLGLAGAPDTQYF.

The chain joins TRBV15 to TRBJ2-2; D gene uncertain. Germline V CDR1 and CDR2: LNHNV, YYDKDF (reference sequence). The CDR3 sequence is 13 residues long. V lost 4 bases, J lost 6 bases, and 9 bases lay in between. The CDR3 coding sequence is TGTGCCACCAGCACCGTTAAAGCCGGGGAGCTGTTTTTT. It yields the protein CATSTVKAGELFF.

The rearrangement links TRBV6-5 to TRBJ2-7; 9 nucleotides match TRBD2. Trimming took 8 bases from V and 3 from J; bases not matched to a gene: 5. The CDR3 spans 13 residues. CDR1 MNHEY and CDR2 SVGAGI come from the germline V gene. CDR3 region: CASQAGGVYEQYF. As DNA, the CDR3 is TGTGCCAGCCAGGCGGGAGGGGTCTACGAGCAGTACTTC.

The chain is built from TRBV7-2 and TRBJ2-5; D unresolved. The CDR3 has 14 amino acids. The germline V gene has CDR1 SGHTA and CDR2 FQGNSA. V was shortened by 5 bases and J by 4 bases, with 14 bases between the two germline ends. The CDR3 nucleotides are TGTGCCAGCAGCCCACAGTGGGGATCAGAGACCCAGTACTTC. This gives the protein CASSPQWGSETQYF.

The chain links TRBV7-2 to TRBJ1-2; 7 bases map to TRBD1. J lost 6 bases, V lost 6 bases, and 7 bases had no gene match. Germline V gives CDR1 SGHTA, CDR2 FQGNSA. The CDR3 contains 13 residues. CDR3 region: CASRPTGTDGYTF. In DNA, the CDR3 is TGTGCCAGCAGACCGACCGGGACAGATGGCTACACCTTC.

The chain is built from TRBV9 and TRBJ1-1; 9 bases are a match to TRBD1. The CDR3 extends over 15 amino acids. Germline V gene sequence: CDR1 SGDLS, CDR2 YYNGEE. V lost 3 bases to trimming and J lost 6 bases; unmatched junction nucleotides: 9. CDR3 sequence (DNA): TGTGCCAGCAGCGCCCGACAGGGGGGGTCTCCTGAAGCTTTCTTT. It is translated as CASSARQGGSPEAFF. The full variable domain, completed using reference TRBV9 and TRBJ1-1, is DSGVTQTPKHLITATGQRVTLRCSPRSGDLSVYWYQQSLDQGLQFLIQYYNGEERAKGNILERFSAQQFPDLHSELNLSSLELGDSALYFCASSARQGGSPEAFFGQGTRLTVV.

The CDR3 loop reads CASSLAGAGIETQYF. In nucleotides, the CDR3 is TGTGCCAGCAGCTTGGCCGGGGCAGGGATAGAGACCCAGTACTTC. The V call is TRBV5-4, the J call TRBJ2-5, with D perhaps assigned TRBD1 or TRBD2 (5 bases each). V lost 0 bases and J lost 4, with 13 bases in between. The CDR3 has 15 amino acids. In germline, CDR1 is SGHNT, CDR2 YYREEE (reference sequence).

The chain links TRBV19 to TRBJ2-1, with 10 bases fitting TRBD2. The CDR3 is 15 amino acids. Germline CDR1 LNHDA, CDR2 SQIVND (reference sequence). The V gene end was trimmed by 7 bases and the J gene end by 9 bases; junction bases not matched to a gene: 12. The CDR3, as DNA: TGTGCCAGTACAGCCCGACTAGCGGGTGCAGGTGAGCAGTTCTTC. It codes for CASTARLAGAGEQFF.

The sample holds a few counts of this clone. The CDR3 DNA reads as TGCGCCAGCAGCCAAGACTGGACTAGTTGGGCCGCAGATACGCAGTATTTT. Translation: CASSQDWTSWAADTQYF. This chain uses TRBV4-1 with TRBJ2-3, with TRBD2 matching 7 bases. The junction had 10 bases not matched to a gene; V was cut back by 0 bases and J by 4 bases. This CDR3 contains 17 residues. Germline loops: CDR1 MGHRA, CDR2 YSYEKL.

V and J are TRBV6-1 and TRBJ2-7; a weak D match, TRBD2 (6 bases). This CDR3 is 15 amino acids long. V shed 3 bases and J shed 0 bases, with 12 bases lying between them. CDR1 and CDR2 (germline): MNHNS, SASEGT. The chain's CDR3 is CASSDSGTASYEQYF. The CDR3, as DNA: TGTGCCAGCAGTGACTCCGGGACTGCCTCCTACGAGCAGTACTTC.

This sequence joins TRBV7-6 and TRBJ2-3; a possible D gene is TRBD2 (5 bases). Trimming removed 1 base at V and 2 bases at J, with 10 bases between. CDR3 length equals 15 residues. Germline V gene data show CDR1 as SGHVS and CDR2 as FNYEAQ. CDR3 sequence reads: CASSLEVGLTDTQYF. The CDR3 region has the DNA TGTGCCAGCAGCTTAGAGGTCGGACTCACAGATACGCAGTATTTT.